This entry lists 25 T cell receptor beta chains sequenced from one sample in a study of blood T cells in healthy people across ages. Sample-barcoded 5' priming and a J-beta primer mix drove a second PCR of 7 to 11 cycles. A single record per CDR3 protein comes from TCRdb applying MiXCR to the 5' RACE reads. The sample includes around 1,500,000 distinct CDR3 sequences, roughly 28% of them seen just once. What was sequenced was blood. Receptor source: a young woman in good health.

For this clonotype: Relative to the germline gene, one junction end is altered; a read error may explain this. The chain recombines TRBV6-6 with TRBJ2-3; D is unclear. This CDR3 is 14 amino acids long. The V gene's germline CDR1 is MNHNY and CDR2 SVGAGI (reference sequence). CDR3 coding DNA: TGTGTCAGCAGAACCCCGACTAGCACAGATACGCAGTATTTT. This sequence encodes CVSRTPTSTDTQYF.

This clonotype was observed many times. J is TRBJ2-5 and V is TRBV12-3 or TRBV12-4; D is possibly TRBD1 (5 bases). Trimming took off 6 bases at V and 3 bases at J, with 14 bases between the two ends. The length of the CDR3 is 14 residues. DNA for the CDR3: TGTGCCAGCAGGATGACAGCAGTAAAAGAGACCCAGTACTTC. Translated, it gives CASRMTAVKETQYF.

This clonotype was counted many times. The J gene is TRBJ2-6, the V gene TRBV6-2 or TRBV6-3; D uncertain. CDR3 length: 14 residues. Germline V gene sequence: CDR1 MNHEY, CDR2 SVGEGT. V lost 3 bases, J lost 2 bases, and 5 bases lay in between. For the CDR3, the DNA is TGTGCCAGCAGTTATGGGGCTGGGGCCAACGTCCTGACTTTC. This translates into CASSYGAGANVLTF.

This chain joins TRBV7-8 and TRBJ2-4; the match to TRBD2 covers 7 bases. The tail of the sequence fits TRBJ2-7 better, so the J call may be wrong. The CDR3 spans 16 residues. CDR1 is SGHVS and CDR2 is FQNEAQ in the germline V gene. CDR3 in DNA: TGTGCCAGCAGCTTTGGCTGGTCTAGCGGTTCCTACGAGCAGTACTTC. It is translated as CASSFGWSSGSYEQYF.

The rearrangement joins TRBV6-2 or TRBV6-3 to TRBJ2-1; 14 bases line up with TRBD2. Trimming took 4 bases from V and 4 from J; bases not matched to a gene: 18. The V gene's germline CDR1 is MNHEY and CDR2 SVGEGT. The CDR3 is 21 amino acids. The chain's CDR3 is CASSLDGLAGGLHRGYNEQFF. CDR3 nucleotide sequence: TGTGCCAGCAGTTTGGATGGACTAGCGGGGGGCTTACACCGAGGTTACAATGAGCAGTTCTTC.

The CDR3 loop reads CSANRGQGPLTDTQYF. The CDR3 DNA reads as TGCAGTGCTAATAGAGGGCAGGGCCCCCTCACAGATACGCAGTATTTT. The V gene is TRBV20-1, the J gene TRBJ2-3; D might be TRBD1 or TRBD2, each matching 5 bases. The CDR3 runs 16 residues. Germline CDR1 reads DFQATT; CDR2 reads SNEGSKA (reference sequence). The V and J ends lost 4 bases and 2 bases respectively, with 19 bases between them.

This clonotype was observed once. A much larger clone sits a single nucleotide away, making a read error possible. The V call is TRBV7-2, the J call TRBJ1-2, with D unclear. The CDR3 consists of 13 residues. Looked up from germline, CDR1 is SGHTA and CDR2 is FQGNSA. The CDR3 region has the DNA TGTGCCAGCAGCCGAGGACCCGGATATGACTACACCTTC. Its translation: CASSRGPGYDYTF.

This chain connects TRBV7-2 to TRBJ2-5, with a weak D call TRBD2 (6 bases). The CDR3 sequence is 13 residues long. Germline V lookup: CDR1 SGHTA, CDR2 FQGNSA. Trimming took off 1 base at V and 11 bases at J, with 14 bases between the two ends. The CDR3 nucleotides read TGTGCCAGCAGCTTAGAGGAACTAGCAAAGCAGTACTTC. Encoded protein: CASSLEELAKQYF.

This clonotype appeared a few times. V and J are TRBV12-3 or TRBV12-4 and TRBJ1-2; 7 nucleotides line up with TRBD1. The CDR3 is 14 residues long. Trimming removed 8 bases from V and 3 bases from J; junction bases left unmatched: 9. The CDR3 protein is CASRRGAGDYGYTF. In nucleotides, the CDR3 is TGTGCCAGCCGCAGGGGGGCAGGCGACTATGGCTACACCTTC.

There are a few counts of this clonotype. This chain connects TRBV3-1 to TRBJ1-2; D is uncertain. The V gene lost 5 bases and the J gene lost 5 bases, with 12 bases spanning the gap. Germline CDR1 and CDR2: LGHDT and YNNKEL (reference sequence). The CDR3 length is 13 residues. The CDR3, as DNA: TGTGCCAGCAGCGCTGGGGATGAGTATGGCTACACCTTC. This encodes CASSAGDEYGYTF.

A note on this clonotype: A much more abundant neighbour one base away suggests this may be a read error. This rearrangement joins TRBV28 to TRBJ2-7, with 9 positions matching TRBD1. Germline lookup yields CDR1 MDHEN and CDR2 SYDVKM. CDR3 size: 15 residues. V was clipped by 2 bases and J by 12 bases; unmatched bases: 14. DNA for the CDR3: TGTGCCAGCAGTTTACACCAACAGGGGGCGGAGACCCGGTACTTC. Translated: CASSLHQQGAETRYF.

The V gene is TRBV29-1, the J gene TRBJ1-2; D not resolved. The CDR3 is made up of 12 amino acids. The V and J ends lost 3 bases and 4 bases respectively, with 9 bases between them. Germline V gene sequence: CDR1 SQVTM, CDR2 ANQGSEA. The DNA for the CDR3 is TGCAGCGTTGATCCCCCAGCCTATGGCTACACCTTC. Amino acids: CSVDPPAYGYTF.

The V call is TRBV5-1, the J call TRBJ2-3; a weak D match, TRBD2 (6 bases). CDR3 size: 14 residues. V was trimmed by 2 bases and J by 3 bases, leaving 10 bases between them. Germline V gene lookup returns CDR1 SGHRS and CDR2 YFSETQ. Written as DNA, the CDR3 is TGCGCCAGCAGCTTCGAGGCGGGAACAGATACGCAGTATTTT. Translating it yields CASSFEAGTDTQYF.

V usage is TRBV20-1 and J usage is TRBJ2-5, with 7 positions matching TRBD2. The germline V gene has CDR1 DFQATT and CDR2 SNEGSKA (reference sequence). The V gene end was trimmed by 3 bases and the J gene end by 1 base; junction bases not matched to a gene: 5. The CDR3 runs 14 residues. The CDR3 nucleotides read TGCAGTGCTAGCATAGGGACTACCCAAGAGACCCAGTACTTC. Translation gives CSASIGTTQETQYF.

This clonotype was detected a few times. The rearrangement links TRBV2 to TRBJ2-5; D ambiguous. The ends were cut back, 1 base at V and 0 bases at J, with 6 bases in the middle. CDR1 SNHLY and CDR2 FYNNEI come from the germline V gene. This CDR3 contains 14 residues. The CDR3 DNA is TGTGCCAGCAGTGAAGAAGTCTACCAAGAGACCCAGTACTTC. Its translation is CASSEEVYQETQYF.

In DNA, the CDR3 is TGTGCCAGCAGCCAGGGGACAGGAACCCAGCCCCAGCATTTT. Protein product: CASSQGTGTQPQHF. This chain uses TRBV28 with TRBJ1-5, with 8 bases aligning to TRBD1. V lost 6 bases to trimming and J lost 7 bases; unmatched junction nucleotides: 8. The CDR3 length is 14 residues. From germline, CDR1 is MDHEN and CDR2 SYDVKM.

This clonotype appeared a few times. This chain uses TRBV20-1 with TRBJ2-1; D remains unclear. The CDR3 contains 15 residues. Between the trimmed V and J ends, which lost 3 bases and 2 bases, there was a span of 14 bases. The germline CDR1 and CDR2 sequences are DFQATT and SNEGSKA (reference sequence). The CDR3 nucleotides are TGCAGTGCTAGTGGGTTCGACACAACCTACAATGAGCAGTTCTTC. Translation gives CSASGFDTTYNEQFF.

The V gene is TRBV3-1, the J gene TRBJ2-5, with a weak D call TRBD2 (6 bases). V lost 3 bases and J 11 bases, leaving 10 bases between the germline ends. Germline V gives CDR1 LGHDT, CDR2 YNNKEL (reference sequence). This CDR3 is 11 amino acids long. DNA for the CDR3: TGTGCCAGCAGCCAGTGGGGGACTCAGTACTTC. Protein product: CASSQWGTQYF.

The chain's CDR3 is CASSVGDGIYEQYF. CDR3 DNA sequence: TGTGCCAGCAGCGTAGGGGACGGGATTTACGAGCAGTACTTC. This chain connects TRBV7-7 to TRBJ2-7, with D perhaps assigned TRBD1 or TRBD2 (5 bases each). The CDR3 spans 14 residues. V was cut by 5 bases and J by 4 bases, with 15 bases left in between. Per the germline V gene, CDR1 is SSHAT and CDR2 is FNYEAQ (reference sequence).

The chain combines TRBV6-4 with TRBJ2-4; D might be TRBD1 (6 bases). The CDR3 is 14 residues long. Trimming took off 6 bases at V and 6 bases at J, with 15 bases between the two ends. Germline values: CDR1 MRHNA, CDR2 SNTAGT. For the CDR3, the DNA is TGTGCCAGCAGGGGACACAGACCGAGAAACATTCAGTACTTC. As protein: CASRGHRPRNIQYF.

The chain joins TRBV5-1 to TRBJ1-4, with TRBD1 identical over 8 bases. Trimming at V came to 4 bases and at J to 4 bases, leaving 6 bases not matched to a gene. The CDR3 sequence is 15 residues long. Germline CDR1 is SGHRS and CDR2 is YFSETQ. CDR3 coding DNA: TGCGCCAGCAGCGTGGGACAGGTCATTAATGAAAAACTGTTTTTT. As protein: CASSVGQVINEKLFF.

This chain links TRBV29-1 with TRBJ2-2, with D unclear. CDR1 is SQVTM, CDR2 ANQGSEA, per germline. The CDR3 has 14 residues. V lost 6 bases and J lost 2, with 13 bases in between. DNA for the CDR3: TGCAGCGTGATATGGCAGCTTAACACCGGGGAGCTGTTTTTT. Protein: CSVIWQLNTGELFF.

This clonotype occurred a few times. The genes are TRBV12-3 or TRBV12-4 and TRBJ2-7; D may be TRBD2 (5 bases). The length of the CDR3 is 15 residues. Trimming cost V 3 bases and J 0 bases, with 12 bases left between them. CDR3: CASSLTGISSYEQYF. The DNA of the CDR3 is TGTGCCAGCAGTTTGACCGGGATCAGCTCCTACGAGCAGTACTTC.

In this sample, this clonotype turned up a few times. The chain couples TRBV10-3 to TRBJ2-5; D possibly corresponds to TRBD2 (6 bases). The germline V gene encodes CDR1 ENHRY and CDR2 SYGVKD. CDR3 length: 15 residues. V lost 8 bases and J lost 9, with 25 bases in between. CDR3 DNA: TGTGCCATCTCCAGTTCGGCAGGCGGGGAGTGGGCCCAGTACTTC. Translation gives CAISSSAGGEWAQYF.

This clonotype was detected ten times or more. Here the CDR3 reads CASSLYRDSSYEQYF. The CDR3, as DNA: TGTGCCAGCAGTTTATATCGGGACAGCTCCTACGAGCAGTACTTC. The chain is built from TRBV28 and TRBJ2-7, with 7 nucleotides matching TRBD1. Germline CDR1 is MDHEN and CDR2 is SYDVKM. This CDR3 has 15 amino acids. V lost 1 base to trimming and J lost 0 bases; unmatched junction nucleotides: 3.